One and the same sample provided the 3 T cell receptor beta chains below, sequenced in a study of blood T cells in healthy people across ages. With a J-beta primer mix and a sample-barcoded 5' primer, a second PCR ran 7 to 11 cycles. TCRdb fed the 5' RACE reads into MiXCR, producing one record per CDR3 protein. The data contain some 1.1 million distinct CDR3 sequences, 35% to 45% of them singletons. Material for sequencing was blood. The receptors were sampled from a young man in good health.

The chain uses TRBV4-2 and TRBJ1-1; tentative D call: TRBD1 (5 bases). The germline V and J ends were trimmed by 1 base and 10 bases, with 16 bases remaining between them. CDR1 LGHNA and CDR2 YNFKEQ come from the germline V gene. This CDR3 region has 14 residues. CDR3 sequence reads: CASSQVGGDPGAFF. In nucleotides, the CDR3 is TGTGCCAGCAGCCAAGTCGGAGGGGACCCTGGAGCTTTCTTT.

The V and J genes are TRBV6-2 or TRBV6-3 and TRBJ2-1; tentatively, D is TRBD2 (5 bases). Looked up from germline, CDR1 is MNHEY and CDR2 is SVGEGT. V was clipped by 5 bases and J by 0 bases, with 8 bases between them. The CDR3 contains 14 residues. The CDR3 loop is CASSITSSYNEQFF. In DNA, the CDR3 is TGTGCCAGCAGTATTACTAGCTCCTACAATGAGCAGTTCTTC.

Of note for this clonotype: Since a much larger clone is just one base distant, this may be a read error. CDR3 sequence (DNA): TGCAGCGCAACTCTGGGACGTAAAAACCATGGCTACACCTTC. It yields the protein CSATLGRKNHGYTF. V is TRBV29-1 and J is TRBJ1-2, with a tentative D call TRBD1 (5 bases). Germline V gives CDR1 SQVTM, CDR2 ANQGSEA. The CDR3 spans 14 residues. V shed 7 bases and J shed 6 bases, with 21 bases lying between them.